A single sample is the source of the 18 T cell receptor beta chains below, sequenced in a study of blood T cell repertoires in COVID-19. Produced via immunoSEQ multiplex PCR; TCRdb's table is partial and in-frame only. The sample holds over 400,000 clones, 70% to 90% seen once. Source material: peripheral blood. These receptors were obtained from a human donor in a cohort sampled during active COVID-19.

The chain uses TRBV6-5 and TRBJ2-1; perhaps TRBD1 as D (5 bases). The CDR3 length is 15 residues. The germline CDR1 and CDR2 sequences are MNHEY and SVGAGI. Trimming removed 5 bases at V and 3 bases at J, with 14 bases between. The CDR3 DNA is TGTGCCAGCAGTCCGGACATCGGGCGCTACAATGAGCAGTTCTTC. Encoded protein: CASSPDIGRYNEQFF.

Comments on this clone: Other DNA sequences from this sample encode an identical CDR3 as well. V usage is TRBV7-2 and J usage is TRBJ1-1; D remains ambiguous. Trimming pared 1 base from V and 1 base from J, leaving 10 bases between. Per germline, CDR1 SGHTA and CDR2 FQGNSA. The CDR3 length is 15 residues. CDR3 in DNA: TGTGCCAGCAGCTTAGGTGGAGGTCGGAACACTGAAGCTTTCTTT. Translating gives CASSLGGGRNTEAFF.

V usage is TRBV27 and J usage is TRBJ2-7; tentative D call: TRBD2 (5 bases). Germline-derived CDR1 and CDR2 are MNHEY and SMNVEV (reference sequence). Trimming took off 7 bases at V and 0 bases at J, with 13 bases between the two ends. The CDR3 sequence is 14 residues long. The CDR3 loop is CASKKGLISYEQYF. The CDR3 DNA follows: TGTGCCAGCAAAAAAGGACTCATCTCCTACGAGCAGTACTTC.

The chain joins TRBV7-6 to TRBJ2-1, with 10 bases aligning to TRBD2. Germline lookup yields CDR1 SGHVS and CDR2 FNYEAQ. There are 15 residues in the CDR3. The V and J ends lost 5 bases and 6 bases, in that order; junction bases with no gene match: 7. The CDR3 loop reads CASSPGTSAVNEQFF. The CDR3 nucleotides read TGTGCCAGCAGCCCCGGGACTAGCGCCGTCAATGAGCAGTTCTTC.

The rearrangement links TRBV28 to TRBJ2-7; D may be TRBD1 (5 bases). V shed 3 bases and J shed 2 bases, with 11 bases lying between them. The germline CDR1 and CDR2 sequences are MDHEN and SYDVKM. The CDR3 is made up of 14 amino acids. The CDR3 region is CASSLPRVTYEQYF. CDR3 nucleotides: TGTGCCAGCAGTTTGCCCAGGGTCACCTACGAGCAGTACTTC.

The chain combines TRBV3-1 (or the pseudogene TRBV3-2) with TRBJ1-1; possible D gene TRBD1, 6 bases. The CDR3 totals 13 residues. Germline lookup yields CDR1 LGHDT and CDR2 YNNKEL (reference sequence). The V gene lost 3 bases and the J gene lost 11 bases, with 16 bases spanning the gap. CDR3 bases: TGTGCCAGCAGCCAGGGGGGGGGCTTTGACGCTTTCTTT. Encoded protein: CASSQGGGFDAFF.

The chain has TRBV2 and TRBJ2-7, with TRBD2 matching over 10 bases. This CDR3 region has 13 residues. V shed 6 bases, J shed 2 bases, and the junction held 1 base outside the gene matches. Germline values: CDR1 SNHLY, CDR2 FYNNEI. CDR3 DNA: TGTGCCAGCAGACTAGCGGGACCCTACGAGCAGTACTTC. Protein product: CASRLAGPYEQYF.

V gene TRBV4-2 combines with J gene TRBJ1-2; TRBD1 agrees at 9 bases. This CDR3 has 16 amino acids. CDR1 and CDR2 from the germline V gene are LGHNA and YNFKEQ. With 1 base clipped from V and 7 bases from J, the junction kept 10 bases outside the gene matches. CDR3 DNA: TGTGCCAGCAGCCAAGGTTCACAGGGGGCGGGTGTTGGCTACACCTTC. Translating gives CASSQGSQGAGVGYTF.

V is TRBV24-1 and J is TRBJ2-2; TRBD1 aligns across 11 bases. Germline V gene lookup returns CDR1 KGHDR and CDR2 SFDVKD. The CDR3 has 17 residues. J gave up 9 bases and V 3 bases, and 11 bases lay outside the gene matches. CDR3 DNA sequence: TGTGCCACCAGTGATCACGCCCTGGGACAGGGGGGGAGGGAGCTGTTTTTT. Amino acid sequence: CATSDHALGQGGRELFF.

This chain connects TRBV5-6 to TRBJ2-1; tentatively, D is TRBD2 (6 bases). This CDR3 is built from 15 residues. V was shortened by 4 bases and J by 5 bases, with 16 bases between the two germline ends. Germline V gene lookup returns CDR1 SGHDT and CDR2 YYEEEE. The CDR3 region is CASSPMRRADNEQFF. Written as DNA, the CDR3 is TGTGCCAGCAGCCCCATGAGGAGGGCGGACAATGAGCAGTTCTTC.

The chain recombines TRBV28 with TRBJ2-1; 10 bases line up with TRBD1. The CDR3 totals 16 residues. After removal of 6 bases from V and 4 bases from J, the junction contained 9 bases not matched to a gene. Germline-derived CDR1 and CDR2 are MDHEN and SYDVKM. The CDR3 sequence is CASRGTGVTRYNEQFF. The CDR3 DNA follows: TGTGCCAGCAGGGGGACAGGGGTTACCCGTTACAATGAGCAGTTCTTC.

The V and J genes are TRBV10-3 and TRBJ2-3; 8 bases fit TRBD1. With V trimmed by 4 bases and J by 0 bases, 6 bases remained unmatched. Germline-derived CDR1 and CDR2 are ENHRY and SYGVKD. This CDR3 is 16 amino acids long. CDR3 in DNA: TGTGCCATCAGTGCCTTAACAGGGGGGAGCACAGATACGCAGTATTTT. Amino acids: CAISALTGGSTDTQYF.

The gene calls are TRBV28 and TRBJ2-3; TRBD1 agrees at 9 bases. CDR1 MDHEN and CDR2 SYDVKM come from the germline V gene. Trimming at V came to 3 bases and at J to 2 bases, leaving 15 bases not matched to a gene. The CDR3 has 19 residues. The CDR3, as DNA: TGTGCCAGCAGTTTCCCTTACAGGGGGCGGTCCACGAACACAGATACGCAGTATTTT. It specifies CASSFPYRGRSTNTDTQYF.

This sequence joins TRBV19 and TRBJ1-1; D ambiguous. Trimming took off 7 bases at V and 1 base at J, with 10 bases between the two ends. Germline V gene lookup returns CDR1 LNHDA and CDR2 SQIVND (reference sequence). The CDR3 runs to 13 residues. The CDR3 DNA is TGTGCCAGTACAGCGTTGGGGAACACTGAAGCTTTCTTT. Its translation is CASTALGNTEAFF.

V gene TRBV7-9 combines with J gene TRBJ2-1; 15 nucleotides agree with TRBD2. The CDR3 is made up of 19 amino acids. Germline CDR1 is SEHNR and CDR2 is FQNEAQ (reference sequence). V was pared by 1 base and J by 2 bases, with 6 bases of the junction left unmatched. This CDR3 is CASSLDLGLAGGPYNEQFF. The CDR3 DNA reads TGTGCCAGCAGCTTAGACCTGGGACTAGCGGGAGGCCCCTACAATGAGCAGTTCTTC.

This clone was seen just once. Here the CDR3 DNA reads TGTGCCAGCTTAGAGGAACAGGGGGGCCCTTTTTACTATGGCTACACCTTC. It is translated as CASLEEQGGPFYYGYTF. The genes are TRBV6-4 and TRBJ1-2; 8 bases fit TRBD1. Per germline, CDR1 MRHNA and CDR2 SNTAGT. Trimming took 8 bases from V and 3 from J; bases not matched to a gene: 17. The CDR3 runs to 17 residues.

V gene TRBV9 combines with J gene TRBJ2-1, with 7 bases identical to TRBD2. CDR1 and CDR2 from the germline V gene are SGDLS and YYNGEE. CDR3 length equals 17 residues. The J segment lost 0 bases and the V segment lost 0 bases, leaving 6 bases of the junction unmatched. The CDR3 nucleotides are TGTGCCAGCAGCGTAGTTCGCGGGAGTCTCTCCTACAATGAGCAGTTCTTC. This gives the protein CASSVVRGSLSYNEQFF.

The V call is TRBV11-2, the J call TRBJ1-1, with 7 bases lining up with TRBD1. Trimming cost V 4 bases and J 8 bases; bases outside gene matches: 16. This CDR3 contains 16 residues. Germline V lookup: CDR1 SGHAT, CDR2 FQNNGV. CDR3 sequence: CASSSLRQGRSAEAFF. The CDR3 DNA is TGTGCCAGCAGCTCCCTCCGACAGGGCAGATCCGCCGAAGCTTTCTTT.